This is a list of T cell receptor beta chains from one sample in a study of blood T cell repertoires in COVID-19. The data were produced by immunoSEQ multiplex PCR, yet TCRdb's version contains in-frame clones alone and is incomplete. The data show roughly 330,000 clones, about 87% seen once. The specimen was PBMCs or T cells enriched from blood (not recorded which). The receptors shown here come from a woman aged 30 to 39 who had recovered from COVID-19. CDR3s include the opening cysteine and the closing phenylalanine or tryptophan. A D gene is named only where the DNA matches it firmly. Some rows mark clone size as missing; the rest say once, few, many or name a class of expanded clone.

-	TRBJ2-7	-	TRBV19	CASSIGRGVYEQYF	TGTGCCAGTAGTATCGGCAGGGGTGTCTACGAGCAGTACTTC
-	TRBJ2-1	TRBD1	TRBV6-5	CASSILGGRWEQFF	TGTGCCAGCAGTATCTTAGGGGGCCGTTGGGAGCAGTTCTTC
-	TRBJ2-4	TRBD1	TRBV11-2	CASSLGVQGAADIQYF	TGTGCCAGCAGCTTAGGGGTTCAGGGGGCTGCGGACATTCAGTACTTC
-	TRBJ2-1	-	TRBV9	CASSVEPRNNEQFF	TGTGCCAGCAGCGTAGAGCCCAGGAACAATGAGCAGTTCTTC
many	TRBJ2-5	TRBD1	TRBV14	CASSPWDRGIEDFETQYF	TGTGCCAGCAGCCCTTGGGACAGGGGAATTGAGGATTTTGAGACCCAGTACTTC
-	TRBJ1-2	TRBD1	TRBV27	CASRLQGVGGYTF	TGTGCCAGCAGACTGCAGGGGGTGGGTGGCTACACCTTC
-	TRBJ1-6	TRBD1	TRBV25-1	CASSATGDSPLHF	TGTGCCAGCAGTGCCACAGGGGATTCACCCCTCCACTTT
once	TRBJ2-1	-	TRBV5-4	CASSLGGGSYNEQFF	TGTGCCAGCAGCTTAGGGGGGGGCTCCTACAATGAGCAGTTCTTC
-	TRBJ2-1	TRBD2	TRBV5-1	CASSLVAGGNEQFF	TGCGCCAGCAGCTTGGTTGCGGGGGGGAATGAGCAGTTCTTC
-	TRBJ2-5	-	TRBV4-3	CASSPEWVGETQYF	TGCGCCAGCAGCCCCGAGTGGGTGGGCGAGACCCAGTACTTC
few	TRBJ1-2	-	TRBV4-2	CASSLEDRSNYGYTF	TGTGCCAGCAGCCTTGAGGACAGATCTAACTATGGCTACACCTTC
-	TRBJ2-3	TRBD2	TRBV5-1	CASSPGLAGGPPRDTQYF	TGCGCCAGCAGCCCTGGACTAGCGGGGGGGCCTCCTCGGGATACGCAGTATTTT
-	TRBJ1-4	-	TRBV10-2	CATRAGSGEKLFF	TGCGCCACCCGCGCGGGGTCGGGCGAAAAACTGTTTTTT
-	TRBJ2-2	TRBD1	TRBV13	CASRSRDRGPLFF	TGTGCCAGCAGGTCTAGGGACAGGGGCCCTCTGTTTTTT
-	TRBJ2-6	-	TRBV18	CASSRNTQGSGANVLTF	TGTGCCAGCTCACGTAATACACAGGGATCTGGGGCCAACGTCCTGACTTTC
-	TRBJ1-2	-	TRBV7-9	CASSLTTRRDSGYGYTF	TGTGCCAGCAGCTTAACCACGCGGAGGGATTCTGGCTATGGCTACACCTTC
-	TRBJ2-5	TRBD2	TRBV27	CASSLMLAGGPSQETQYF	TGTGCCAGCAGTTTGATGCTAGCGGGGGGGCCTAGCCAAGAGACCCAGTACTTC
-	TRBJ1-2	-	TRBV5-1	CASSFMTVTNYGYTF	TGCGCCAGCAGCTTCATGACAGTCACTAACTATGGCTACACCTTC